This T cell receptor (beta chain) was sequenced during a study of T cell repertoires and HLA-DP antigens. Looking at the study overall: One alloantigen had about nine groove amino acid differences from self, the other one.

V shed 1 base and J shed 0 bases, with 8 bases lying between them. The CDR3 totals 15 residues. Per germline, CDR1 SGHTA and CDR2 FQGTGA. Produced via immunoSEQ multiplex PCR; TCRdb's table is partial and in-frame only. This repertoire shows approximately 110,000 clones, approximately 92% found once; its top ten account for around 0.3%. This clone was counted a few times. Its matching antigen is unknown. The clonotype originates from a woman younger than 35 in good health and CMV-seronegative. The material sequenced was CD4+ T cells from PBMCs. V and J are TRBV7-3 and TRBJ2-3, with D possibly TRBD1 on 5 matching bases. CDR3 nucleotides: TGTGCCAGCAGCTTAAATGGGGCTAGCACAGATACGCAGTATTTT. This sequence encodes CASSLNGASTDTQYF. The variable domain in full, with the rest retrieved from reference TRBV7-3 and TRBJ2-3, is GAGVSQTPSNKVTEKGKYVELRCDPISGHTALYWYRQSLGQGPEFLIYFQGTGAADDSGLPNDRFFAVRPEGSVSTLKIQRTERGDSAVYLCASSLNGASTDTQYFGPGTRLTVL.